Listed below are T cell receptor beta chains from one sample, sequenced in a study of blood T cell repertoires in COVID-19. Here immunoSEQ multiplex PCR was the method, and the copy in TCRdb shows in-frame clones only, minus some. The table includes some 120,000 clones, less than 90% detected once. Sequenced sample: peripheral blood. The receptor source for this set is a woman at least 80 years old with acute or convalescent COVID-19. CDR3s include the opening cysteine and the closing phenylalanine or tryptophan. Each record gives: clone size, V gene, D gene, CDR3 protein. D genes are given only for firm matches. Clone sizes are given selectively: once, few, many, or a class where the clone is expanded.

clone size: .
V gene: TRBV7-9
D gene: TRBD1
CDR3 protein: CASSLVQGGTETQYF

clone size: .
V gene: TRBV5-1
D gene: TRBD1
CDR3 protein: CASSQGTVGQPQHF

clone size: once
V gene: TRBV5-4
D gene: .
CDR3 protein: CASSLVGGHYNSPLHF

clone size: once
V gene: TRBV18
D gene: TRBD1
CDR3 protein: CASSPLGPGQGTTGANVLTF

clone size: once
V gene: TRBV28
D gene: .
CDR3 protein: CASIGGGPEKLFF

clone size: .
V gene: TRBV16
D gene: .
CDR3 protein: CASSQSRPEDQPQHF

clone size: .
V gene: TRBV30
D gene: .
CDR3 protein: CAWKREGKTPPQHF

clone size: .
V gene: TRBV5-1
D gene: .
CDR3 protein: CASSTLGGTNEKLFF

clone size: .
V gene: TRBV25-1
D gene: .
CDR3 protein: CASSESRANTGELFF

clone size: once
V gene: TRBV9
D gene: .
CDR3 protein: CASSVWATSNTEAFF

clone size: few
V gene: TRBV4-2
D gene: .
CDR3 protein: CASSQAGAAEAFF

clone size: .
V gene: TRBV2
D gene: .
CDR3 protein: CASRIEGATEAFF

clone size: .
V gene: TRBV9
D gene: .
CDR3 protein: CASAREGGKNIQYF

clone size: .
V gene: TRBV5-1
D gene: TRBD1
CDR3 protein: CASSRDRGLSGYTF

clone size: many
V gene: TRBV6-4
D gene: TRBD1
CDR3 protein: CASSVGTGSYNEQFF

clone size: .
V gene: TRBV5-1
D gene: .
CDR3 protein: CASSEQGYGYTF

clone size: .
V gene: TRBV4-2
D gene: .
CDR3 protein: CASSQEGGGELDGYTF

clone size: .
V gene: TRBV10-1
D gene: TRBD1
CDR3 protein: CASSRDRVGYTF

clone size: .
V gene: TRBV29-1
D gene: .
CDR3 protein: CSVVGPFF

clone size: many
V gene: TRBV15
D gene: .
CDR3 protein: CATSRDRTAGTEAFF

clone size: .
V gene: TRBV19
D gene: TRBD2
CDR3 protein: CASSREGRYNEQFF

clone size: few
V gene: TRBV10-3
D gene: .
CDR3 protein: CATQGSSNQPQHF